This T cell receptor beta chain appears in the sequencing data of a study of prognosis after radiotherapy for stage I lung cancer. Study overall: Aged roughly 50 to 85 years, with a median of roughly 70 years, the patients were approximately twelve men and roughly 6 women. Concurrent therapy was not administered with stereotactic body radiotherapy to any patient.

The TCR beta CDR3 region was amplified from genomic DNA, with two rounds of multiplex PCR being used for the amplification. Initially, in first-round PCR, primers specific to each TRBV and TRBJ gene were used. TCRdb re-analysed the multiplex PCR reads in MiXCR, keeping a single row per CDR3 protein. The table shows around 25,000 distinct CDR3 sequences, with roughly 34% occurring only once. The sample holds many counts of this clonotype. The target antigen is unknown. Study results and limitations: Between patients with and without metastases, TRBV and TRBJ gene usage reportedly differed.

This sequence was found in a donor of 50 years or more with non-small cell lung cancer. This specimen was PBMCs, taken before or after stereotactic body radiation therapy (not recorded which).

CDR3 nucleotides: TGCGCCAGCAGCTTGAGGGGCGAGAACACTGAAGCTTTCTTT. It translates to CASSLRGENTEAFF. The chain carries TRBV5-1 and TRBJ1-1; D is perhaps TRBD1 (5 bases). Germline CDR1 reads SGHRS; CDR2 reads YFSETQ. With 1 base removed from V and 1 base from J, the gap between germline ends came to 8 bases. This CDR3 comprises 14 residues.